One sample yielded the 17 T cell receptor beta chains listed below, sequenced in a study of T cell clonality in common variable immunodeficiency. Generated by immunoSEQ multiplex PCR, the TCRdb table keeps only in-frame clones and is missing some. The data list around 55,000 clones, none observed once; around 0.8% falls to the top ten. The sample consisted of peripheral blood mononuclear cells. The receptors were sampled from a person aged 18-69 years in good health.

This clone has at least ten counts. The read ends 3 residues early relative to the CDR3; the germline J gene fills the gap. This sequence joins TRBV5-1 and TRBJ2-2; D might be TRBD2 (5 bases). Looked up from germline, CDR1 is SGHRS and CDR2 is YFSETQ. Trimming cost V 4 bases and J 9 bases, with 10 bases left between them. This CDR3 spans 12 amino acids. The CDR3 region is CASSVEGRELFF. The covered CDR3 bases are TGCGCCAGCAGCGTTGAGGGCCGGGAG.

This clone showed up many times. The read halts 3 residues ahead of the CDR3 end, with the missing end drawn from the germline J gene. The chain is built from TRBV20-1 and TRBJ1-5; TRBD1 agrees at 8 bases. Trimming took 6 bases from V and 4 from J; bases not matched to a gene: 8. Germline CDR1 DFQATT, CDR2 SNEGSKA (reference sequence). The CDR3 has 14 amino acids. CDR3 protein: CSATTGDSNQPQHF. The CDR3 DNA, read in part, is TGCAGTGCCACGACAGGGGACAGTAATCAGCCC.

As concerns this clone: The CDR3 goes on 3 residues after the read ends, and that part is filled in from the germline J gene. The chain recombines TRBV2 with TRBJ1-2; 8 bases map to TRBD1. V was pared by 7 bases and J by 7 bases, with 8 bases of the junction left unmatched. There are 13 residues in the CDR3. CDR1 is SNHLY and CDR2 is FYNNEI in the germline V gene. CDR3 sequence: CASNRQGNGGYTF. Incomplete CDR3 DNA: TGTGCCAGCAATCGACAGGGGAACGGTGGC.

Many counts were recorded for this clone. The read halts 3 residues ahead of the CDR3 end, with the missing end drawn from the germline J gene. This chain joins TRBV7-2 and TRBJ2-2, with D perhaps TRBD1 (6 bases). This CDR3 has 12 residues. Germline V CDR1 and CDR2: SGHTA, FQGNSA. This CDR3 is CASSLTGRGLFF. CDR3 DNA (partial): TGTGCCAGCAGCCTGACAGGCCGAGGG.

This clone was observed at least ten times. Mismatch with germline at one junction end may stem from a read error. The CDR3 goes on 3 residues after the read ends, and that part is filled in from the germline J gene. This chain joins TRBV5-1 and TRBJ2-1; no clear D gene. The CDR3 consists of 14 residues. CDR1 SGHRS and CDR2 YFSETQ come from the germline V gene. The part of the CDR3 DNA that was read is TGCGCCAGCAGCTTACCTCCGCTTTACAGTGAG. It yields the protein CASSLPPLYSE. Given in full, the CDR3 is CASSLPPLYSEQFF.

This clone was seen a handful of times. This may be a read error, as it is one base from a much larger clone. The read terminates 3 residues ahead of where the CDR3 ends, so the germline J gene completes it. The chain recombines TRBV2 with TRBJ2-5; tentative D call: TRBD2 (7 bases). Germline values: CDR1 SNHLY, CDR2 FYNNEI. CDR3 size: 13 residues. CDR3 sequence reads: CASTGGLTDTQYF. The sequenced CDR3 bases are TGTGCCAGCACCGGGGGGCTCACAGATACC.

This clone was counted many times. The sequenced CDR3 bases are TGTGCCAGCAGCTATCGGACAGGGAGCTCCTACGAG. Translating it yields CASSYRTGSSYE. The entire CDR3 sequence reads CASSYRTGSSYEQYF. The chain is built from TRBV2 and TRBJ2-7; 8 bases align to TRBD1. The observed sequence ends 3 residues before the CDR3 terminus, with the missing tail filled in from the germline J gene. Germline CDR1 is SNHLY and CDR2 is FYNNEI. Germline trimming cut 6 bases from V and 0 bases from J; bases unmatched to any gene: 7. The CDR3 sequence is 15 residues long.

Many counts were recorded for this clone. The sequence runs out 3 residues before the end of the CDR3; the remainder is reconstructed from the germline J gene. The chain couples TRBV28 to TRBJ2-1, with no clear D. The germline CDR1 and CDR2 sequences are MDHEN and SYDVKM. V was shortened by 6 bases and J by 6 bases, with 12 bases between the two germline ends. There are 13 residues in the CDR3. CDR3 bases read: TGTGCCAGCAGGGCGCTAAGGGTCAATGAG. The encoded protein is CASRALRVNE. The entire CDR3 protein is CASRALRVNEQFF.

This clone was found a few times. The read ends 3 residues early relative to the CDR3; the germline J gene fills the gap. The chain uses TRBV30 and TRBJ2-3; D may be TRBD2 (7 bases). The CDR3 has 14 residues. Deletions cut 0 bases from V and 5 bases from J, with 12 bases between. The germline V gene encodes CDR1 GTSNPN and CDR2 SVGIG (reference sequence). Incomplete CDR3 DNA: TGTGCCTGGAGTGTGGGGGGGGCGGGAGATACG. Translated, it gives CAWSVGGAGDT. The entire CDR3 sequence reads CAWSVGGAGDTQYF. The complete variable domain, with remaining parts taken from reference TRBV30 and TRBJ2-3, reads SQTIHQWPATLVQPVGSPLSLECTVEGTSNPNLYWYRQAAGRGLQLLFYSVGIGQISSEVPQNLSASRPQDRQFILSSKKLLLSDSGFYLCAWSVGGAGDTQYFGPGTRLTVL.

This clone was counted many times. The read halts 3 residues ahead of the CDR3 end, with the missing end drawn from the germline J gene. The rearrangement joins TRBV7-9 to TRBJ1-1; no firm D call. Germline CDR1 and CDR2: SEHNR and FQNEAQ (reference sequence). There are 13 residues in the CDR3. Trimming removed 2 bases from V and 1 base from J, with 5 bases in between. CDR3 DNA, as far as it was read: TGTGCCAGCAGCTTAACTGGGAACACTGAA. Amino acid sequence: CASSLTGNTE. The entire CDR3 is CASSLTGNTEAFF. Drawing the rest from reference TRBV7-9 and TRBJ1-1, the complete variable domain is DTGVSQNPRHKITKRGQNVTFRCDPISEHNRLYWYRQTLGQGPEFLTYFQNEAQLEKSRLLSDRFSAERPKGSFSTLEIQRTEQGDSAMYLCASSLTGNTEAFFGQGTRLTVV.

Ten or more counts support this clone. Sequencing ends 3 residues short of the CDR3 end; the germline J gene provides the rest. The chain is built from TRBV19 and TRBJ1-2; D is possibly TRBD1 (6 bases). Deletions cut 3 bases from V and 4 bases from J, with 15 bases between. The CDR3 is 15 amino acids. Germline assignment: CDR1 LNHDA and CDR2 SQIVND (reference sequence). The CDR3 bases that were read are TGTGCCAGTAGTATGAGGGGGTTTGCTATCTATGGC. It codes for CASSMRGFAIYG. The complete CDR3 reads CASSMRGFAIYGYTF.

This clone appeared many times. The read comes to an end 3 residues before the CDR3 does, leaving the germline J gene to fill in the end. This rearrangement joins TRBV2 to TRBJ2-7; the D gene is possibly TRBD2 (6 bases). This CDR3 comprises 15 residues. V dropped 3 bases and J dropped 4 bases, with 16 bases sitting between them. Germline V gene data show CDR1 as SNHLY and CDR2 as FYNNEI. CDR3 bases read: TGTGCCAGCAGTGAGGCCGGGACTTCCTTATACGAG. It yields the protein CASSEAGTSLYE. The entire CDR3 protein reads CASSEAGTSLYEQYF.

This clone was recorded a few times. The missing CDR3 end, 3 residues past where the read stops, is filled in from the germline J gene. The V gene is TRBV19, the J gene TRBJ2-3, with D possibly matching TRBD1 (6 bases). This CDR3 is built from 15 residues. Germline V lookup: CDR1 LNHDA, CDR2 SQIVND (reference sequence). CDR3 region: CASTQQGWGNQPQYF. The DNA read from the CDR3 is TGTGCCAGTACCCAACAGGGCTGGGGCAATCAGCCG. Full variable domain (outside the CDR3, taken from reference TRBV19 and TRBJ2-3): DGGITQSPKYLFRKEGQNVTLSCEQNLNHDAMYWYRQDPGQGLRLIYYSQIVNDFQKGDIAEGYSVSREKKESFPLTVTSAQKNPTAFYLCASTQQGWGNQPQYFGPGTRLTVL.

In this sample, this clone turned up many times. The read ends 3 residues shy of where the CDR3 ends; the end is completed using the germline J gene. This chain links TRBV10-1 with TRBJ2-2; weak D call: TRBD1 (5 bases). CDR1 is WNHNN, CDR2 SYGVQD, per germline (reference sequence). Between the trimmed V and J ends, which lost 3 bases and 7 bases, there was a span of 12 bases. The CDR3 consists of 14 residues. The sequenced CDR3 bases are TGCGCCAGCAGTGATAATACAGGCCTCGGGGAG. It yields the protein CASSDNTGLGE. The CDR3 reads in full as CASSDNTGLGELFF.

Many counts were recorded for this clone. With the read ending 3 residues before the CDR3 end, the germline J gene is used to fill in that end. V and J are TRBV29-1 and TRBJ1-4; 11 bases agree with TRBD1. Germline-derived CDR1 and CDR2 are SQVTM and ANQGSEA. V gave up 7 bases and J gave up 0 bases; unmatched junction bases: 4. The CDR3 is 15 residues long. The CDR3 DNA, read in part, is TGCAGCGCCGGGACAGGGGGGACAACTAATGAAAAA. Its translation: CSAGTGGTTNEK. The whole CDR3 reads CSAGTGGTTNEKLFF. Filled out from reference TRBV29-1 and TRBJ1-4, the complete variable domain reads SAVISQKPSRDICQRGTSLTIQCQVDSQVTMMFWYRQQPGQSLTLIATANQGSEATYESGFVIDKFPISRPNLTFSTLTVSNMSPEDSSIYLCSAGTGGTTNEKLFFGSGTQLSVL.

This clone has just a few counts. The missing CDR3 end, 3 residues past where the read stops, is filled in from the germline J gene. The V call is TRBV7-3, the J call TRBJ2-4; TRBD1 matches at 10 bases. This CDR3 is built from 14 residues. Germline V gene sequence: CDR1 SGHTA, CDR2 FQGTGA. CDR3 bases read: TGTGCCAGCAGGTTACGACAGGGGGCTGGGGGT. It yields the protein CASRLRQGAGG. The full CDR3 sequence reads CASRLRQGAGGQYF. Variable domain in full (rest from reference TRBV7-3 and TRBJ2-4): GAGVSQTPSNKVTEKGKYVELRCDPISGHTALYWYRQSLGQGPEFLIYFQGTGAADDSGLPNDRFFAVRPEGSVSTLKIQRTERGDSAVYLCASRLRQGAGGQYFGAGTRLSVL.

The sample holds many counts of this clone. The CDR3 is cut off 3 residues early in the read; its end comes from the germline J gene. The chain employs TRBV20-1 and TRBJ2-3, with 11 bases fitting TRBD2. This CDR3 region has 16 residues. Unmatched junction bases numbered 8, after V lost 4 bases and J lost 2 bases. Germline V CDR1 and CDR2: DFQATT, SNEGSKA (reference sequence). CDR3: CSAKNSGRAFTDTQYF. The sequenced part of the CDR3 DNA is TGCAGTGCTAAGAATAGCGGGAGGGCCTTCACAGATACG.